What follows are 9 T cell receptor beta chains derived from one specimen sequenced in a study of blood T cell repertoires in COVID-19 (TCRdb year 2020). Library preparation was by the immunoSEQ multiplex PCR assay. In its TCRdb copy, this immuneACCESS table keeps in-frame sequences only and misses some clones. Where compared with another copy, unresolved V genes explain less than half of these, and the others have no known cause. The sample profile shows roughly 57,000 clones; more than 70% of them were found once. The ten largest account for 6.9% of the sample. Sequenced: peripheral blood. Receptors originate from a man aged 55 to 70 with active or convalescent COVID-19.

The chain has TRBV5-6 and TRBJ1-6; possibly TRBD1 for D (6 bases). Germline loops: CDR1 SGHDT, CDR2 YYEEEE. Deletions cut 1 base from V and 3 bases from J, with 11 bases between. The CDR3 runs to 16 residues. The CDR3 nucleotides read TGTGCCAGCAGCTTGAACAGGGTTTTCTATAATTCACCCCTCCACTTT. It yields the protein CASSLNRVFYNSPLHF.

This clone was detected a few times. The chain combines TRBV19 with TRBJ2-2, with D possibly being TRBD1 (7 bases). The CDR3 runs 14 residues. Per germline, CDR1 LNHDA and CDR2 SQIVND (reference sequence). Trimming pared 3 bases from V and 8 bases from J, leaving 13 bases between. CDR3: CASSMEGAFGELFF. The CDR3 DNA reads as TGTGCCAGTAGTATGGAGGGGGCGTTTGGGGAGCTGTTTTTT.

This clone was found once. This chain links TRBV29-1 with TRBJ2-2; 10 bases align to TRBD1. The CDR3 runs 15 residues. J was trimmed by 5 bases and V by 7 bases; bases with no gene match: 10. The V gene's germline CDR1 is SQVTM and CDR2 ANQGSEA. Written as DNA, the CDR3 is TGCAGCGCAAAAGGACCGGGACAGGGGACCGGGGAGCTGTTTTTT. Its translation is CSAKGPGQGTGELFF.

This chain joins TRBV20-1 and TRBJ1-6; D is unclear. The CDR3 totals 14 residues. Germline CDR1 reads DFQATT; CDR2 reads SNEGSKA (reference sequence). Between the trimmed V and J ends, which lost 3 bases and 5 bases, there was a span of 11 bases. The CDR3 DNA is TGCAGTGCTAGTCCCTCAGGAAATAATTCACCCCTCCACTTT. Residues: CSASPSGNNSPLHF.

This clone was detected only a few times. The CDR3 DNA reads TGCAGCGTGGGGAACGGGGTAGGGCAGTTCTTC. This translates into CSVGNGVGQFF. The chain joins TRBV29-1 to TRBJ2-1; TRBD2 is a possible D gene (5 bases). Deletions cut 6 bases from V and 12 bases from J, with 15 bases between. The CDR3 spans 11 residues. Germline lookup yields CDR1 SQVTM and CDR2 ANQGSEA.

The gene calls are TRBV3-1 (or the pseudogene TRBV3-2) and TRBJ2-1; tentative D call: TRBD2 (5 bases). V shed 5 bases and J shed 11 bases, with 13 bases lying between them. CDR3 size: 12 residues. In germline, CDR1 is LGHDT, CDR2 YNNKEL (reference sequence). CDR3: CASSWEKSKQFF. DNA for the CDR3: TGTGCCAGCAGCTGGGAGAAATCAAAGCAGTTCTTC.

The chain couples TRBV6-5 to TRBJ1-1; D call uncertain. Germline V gene sequence: CDR1 MNHEY, CDR2 SVGAGI. Trimming left V 4 bases short and J 5 bases short, with 17 bases between. The CDR3 runs to 15 residues. CDR3 in amino acids: CASSFRGGSGTEAFF. The DNA for the CDR3 is TGTGCCAGCAGTTTCCGAGGTGGCTCGGGGACTGAAGCTTTCTTT.

The chain combines TRBV2 with TRBJ2-1; D possibly corresponds to TRBD1 (6 bases). Trimming took 0 bases from V and 4 from J, leaving 13 bases between them. The CDR3 has 16 amino acids. Germline V CDR1 and CDR2: SNHLY, FYNNEI. For the CDR3, the DNA is TGTGCCAGCAGTGAAGCGCTTCCAGGGGATTACAATGAGCAGTTCTTC. Amino acids: CASSEALPGDYNEQFF. Variable domain in full (rest from reference TRBV2 and TRBJ2-1): EPEVTQTPSHQVTQMGQEVILRCVPISNHLYFYWYRQILGQKVEFLVSFYNNEISEKSEIFDDQFSVERPDGSNFTLKIRSTKLEDSAMYFCASSEALPGDYNEQFFGPGTRLTVL.

V and J are TRBV5-4 and TRBJ1-2; 8 bases map to TRBD1. V lost 0 bases and J lost 2; bases outside the gene matches: 3. CDR3 length equals 15 residues. Germline values: CDR1 SGHNT, CDR2 YYREEE (reference sequence). The CDR3 reads CASSLGGTGNYGYTF. The CDR3 region has the DNA TGTGCCAGCAGCTTGGGCGGGACAGGAAACTATGGCTACACCTTC.